The rows below give T cell receptor beta chains drawn from one sample of a study of blood T cell repertoires in COVID-19. Data came from immunoSEQ multiplex PCR; TCRdb stores just in-frame clones and leaves some out. There are fewer than 700,000 clones in the sample; roughly 89% occur only once, and 7.8% lies in the top ten. Sequencing was done on a sample of peripheral blood. All receptors derive from a woman between 45 and 65 years old with COVID-19, enrolled during active disease. Each CDR3 is given with its conserved first and last residue. A D gene is named only where the DNA matches it firmly. A clone size is listed for some rows: how often the clone was seen (once, few, many), or a class if it is expanded.

v_gene	abundance	j_gene	d_gene	CDR3aa	CDR3nt
TRBV6-5	NA	TRBJ2-3	NA	CASWDTSSATQYF	TGTGCCAGCTGGGACACCAGCTCGGCCACGCAGTATTTT
TRBV6-6	NA	TRBJ1-1	NA	CASSWGQGWWIF	TGTGCCAGCAGTTGGGGCCAAGGGTGGTGGATCTTT
TRBV15	NA	TRBJ1-5	NA	CATSRDRGDQPQHF	TGTGCCACCAGCAGAGATCGGGGTGATCAGCCCCAGCATTTT
TRBV4-1	NA	TRBJ2-1	TRBD1	CASSQDLGQGGRNEQFF	TGCGCCAGCAGCCAAGATTTGGGACAGGGAGGAAGGAATGAGCAGTTCTTC
TRBV12-3/TRBV12-4	NA	TRBJ2-7	NA	CASAAGLYEQYF	TGTGCCAGCGCGGCCGGCCTGTACGAGCAGTACTTC
TRBV3-1/TRBV3-2	NA	TRBJ1-6	NA	CASSIREALHF	TGTGCCAGCAGTATCAGGGAGGCCCTCCACTTT
TRBV2	NA	TRBJ2-7	NA	CASSEGQYDEQYF	TGTGCCAGCAGTGAAGGACAGTACGATGAGCAGTACTTC
TRBV20-1	NA	TRBJ2-7	NA	CSASGGVSYEQYF	TGCAGTGCTAGTGGGGGAGTTAGTTACGAGCAGTACTTC
TRBV7-2	once	TRBJ1-3	NA	CASSFGIPGNTIYF	TGTGCCAGCAGCTTCGGGATCCCTGGAAACACCATATATTTT
TRBV19	NA	TRBJ1-1	NA	CASSPKGYTEAFF	TGTGCCAGTAGTCCTAAGGGGTACACTGAAGCTTTCTTT
TRBV19	NA	TRBJ1-5	TRBD1	CASSGTGGGNQPQHF	TGTGCCAGTAGTGGGACAGGGGGAGGGAATCAGCCCCAGCATTTT
TRBV2	once	TRBJ1-1	NA	CASSGGGTEAFF	TGTGCCAGCAGTGGAGGGGGCACTGAAGCTTTCTTT
TRBV19	NA	TRBJ2-7	NA	CASSDQLRGQNEQYF	TGTGCCAGTAGCGACCAACTTCGGGGTCAAAACGAGCAGTACTTC
TRBV5-1	NA	TRBJ1-3	TRBD1	CASSLSGGRRGNTIYF	TGCGCCAGCAGCTTGTCAGGGGGCCGGCGAGGAAACACCATATATTTT
TRBV6-5	NA	TRBJ2-7	NA	CASSYDGINYEQYF	TGTGCCAGCAGTTACGACGGGATAAACTACGAGCAGTACTTC
TRBV30	NA	TRBJ1-2	NA	CAWSREGEGYGYTF	TGTGCCTGGAGTAGGGAGGGGGAGGGGTATGGCTACACCTTC
TRBV4-1	once	TRBJ2-1	NA	CASSHPFRGDPNEQFF	TGCGCCAGCAGCCATCCTTTCAGGGGGGACCCCAATGAGCAGTTCTTC
TRBV2	NA	TRBJ1-1	NA	CASSARGLTEAFF	TGTGCCAGCAGTGCGCGGGGACTTACTGAAGCTTTCTTT
TRBV13	NA	TRBJ1-5	TRBD1	CASKSGGEDNQPQHF	TGTGCCAGCAAATCAGGGGGCGAGGACAATCAGCCCCAGCATTTT
TRBV28	NA	TRBJ1-2	NA	CASSPRESPRWNGYTF	TGTGCCAGCAGTCCCCGGGAGTCCCCCAGGTGGAATGGCTACACCTTC
TRBV6-5	NA	TRBJ1-1	TRBD1	CASRAGTGGTEAFF	TGTGCCAGCAGAGCCGGGACAGGGGGCACTGAAGCTTTCTTT
TRBV2	NA	TRBJ2-3	TRBD1	CAIPDRGTDTQYF	TGTGCCATTCCTGACAGGGGCACAGATACGCAGTATTTT
TRBV19	once	TRBJ1-5	NA	CASSAYAQPQHF	TGTGCCAGTAGTGCGTACGCTCAGCCCCAGCATTTT
TRBV24-1	NA	TRBJ2-1	TRBD2	CATSDGGGVYNEQFF	TGTGCCACCAGTGACGGGGGGGGCGTCTACAATGAGCAGTTCTTC
TRBV10-3	NA	TRBJ2-7	NA	CAISGTEEEQYF	TGTGCCATCAGTGGAACCGAGGAGGAGCAGTACTTC
TRBV28	NA	TRBJ1-3	TRBD1	CASSLSFPGQGSVDF	TGTGCCAGCAGTTTATCCTTCCCGGGACAGGGTTCAGTGGATTTT
TRBV4-1	NA	TRBJ2-7	TRBD2	CASSQGPPGLAGGEQYF	TGCGCCAGCAGCCAAGGGCCGCCGGGACTAGCGGGAGGTGAGCAGTACTTC
TRBV5-1	NA	TRBJ1-6	NA	CASNSGGGNSPLHF	TGCGCCAGCAACTCAGGAGGAGGTAATTCACCCCTCCACTTT
TRBV12-3/TRBV12-4	NA	TRBJ1-5	NA	CASRGSGNQPQHF	TGTGCCAGCCGAGGTAGCGGCAATCAGCCCCAGCATTTT
TRBV6-6	NA	TRBJ2-7	TRBD1	CASTAGQGSKEQYF	TGTGCCAGCACCGCCGGACAGGGTAGTAAAGAGCAGTACTTC